The following is a TCR beta chain sequence with its context. Its antigen remains unknown. The sample comes from a study of shared clonotypes between healthy human individuals. Study results and caveats: Roughly 5% of naive CD4 clonotypes were shared across a few donors. The researchers took only blood, and tissue repertoires probably look different.

Profiled with immunoSEQ multiplex PCR; TCRdb holds only in-frame clones, not every one. This table holds some 1 million clones, about 77% found once. The germline V and J ends were trimmed by 6 bases and 6 bases, with 15 bases remaining between them. The CDR3 sequence is 13 residues long. CDR1 is LNHDA, CDR2 SQIVND, per germline (reference sequence). Sequenced: memory CD4+ T cells sorted from blood. Subset of the sample: CD45RA-negative fraction. This sequence was found in a man younger than 35 in good health. This chain links TRBV19 with TRBJ2-7; D ambiguous. CDR3 coding DNA: TGTGCCAGTAGAAATCCCCCGGTGTCCGAGCAGTACTTC. It codes for CASRNPPVSEQYF. The full variable domain, in which reference TRBV19 and TRBJ2-7 provide the parts outside the CDR3, is DGGITQSPKYLFRKEGQNVTLSCEQNLNHDAMYWYRQDPGQGLRLIYYSQIVNDFQKGDIAEGYSVSREKKESFPLTVTSAQKNPTAFYLCASRNPPVSEQYFGPGTRLTVT.